This passage covers 28 T cell receptor beta chains from one sample sequenced in a study of cytomegalovirus exposure and HLA in healthy donors. Clones were sequenced by immunoSEQ multiplex PCR, and TCRdb holds only the in-frame ones, with some missing. This sample has 150,000 to 200,000 clones, with approximately 85% found just once. The specimen was PBMCs. These receptors all come from a woman aged 18-29 years in good health and CMV-seronegative.

The J gene is TRBJ2-2, the V gene TRBV5-1; 9 bases match TRBD1. The ends lost 7 bases at V and 6 bases at J; junction bases unmatched: 10. The CDR3 covers 15 residues. Germline loops: CDR1 SGHRS, CDR2 YFSETQ. The CDR3 loop is CASEQGARVSGELFF. The DNA of the CDR3 is TGCGCCAGCGAACAGGGGGCGCGGGTGTCCGGGGAGCTGTTTTTT.

V gene TRBV29-1 combines with J gene TRBJ1-1; TRBD1 matches 8 bases. V gave up 4 bases and J gave up 0 bases; unmatched junction bases: 4. The CDR3 runs to 14 residues. Germline CDR1 and CDR2: SQVTM and ANQGSEA. The CDR3: CSVVNRGLNTEAFF. In DNA, the CDR3 is TGCAGCGTTGTTAACAGGGGGTTGAACACTGAAGCTTTCTTT. The full variable domain, its missing parts supplied by reference TRBV29-1 and TRBJ1-1, is SAVISQKPSRDICQRGTSLTIQCQVDSQVTMMFWYRQQPGQSLTLIATANQGSEATYESGFVIDKFPISRPNLTFSTLTVSNMSPEDSSIYLCSVVNRGLNTEAFFGQGTRLTVV.

The genes are TRBV4-1 and TRBJ1-2, with D unclear. This CDR3 spans 15 amino acids. The V and J ends lost 1 base and 5 bases respectively, with 14 bases between them. Germline V gives CDR1 MGHRA, CDR2 YSYEKL. The CDR3: CASSQGSEGVYGYTF. As DNA, the CDR3 is TGCGCCAGCAGCCAAGGGTCGGAGGGAGTGTATGGCTACACCTTC.

The gene calls are TRBV30 and TRBJ1-1; D is perhaps TRBD1 (5 bases). V lost 5 bases and J lost 5, with 12 bases in between. In germline, CDR1 is GTSNPN, CDR2 SVGIG (reference sequence). This CDR3 contains 12 residues. The CDR3 DNA reads TGTGCCTGGGAAAGGGGATCTACTGAAGCTTTCTTT. This gives the protein CAWERGSTEAFF.

This chain links TRBV6-5 with TRBJ2-3; 7 bases match TRBD2. The CDR3 has 16 residues. From germline, CDR1 is MNHEY and CDR2 SVGAGI. The junction had 6 bases not matched to a gene; V was cut back by 1 base and J by 2 bases. The chain's CDR3 is CASSYFGRPYTDTQYF. The CDR3 DNA sequence: TGTGCCAGCAGTTACTTCGGGAGGCCTTACACAGATACGCAGTATTTT.

The chain is built from TRBV14 and TRBJ2-7; 9 bases are a match to TRBD2. The CDR3 contains 19 residues. After removal of 3 bases from V and 1 base from J, the junction contained 16 bases not matched to a gene. Germline V gives CDR1 SGHDN, CDR2 FVKESK. Written as DNA, the CDR3 is TGTGCCAGCAGCCATACCCCACTTGAGGCGGGAGGGTGGTCCTACGAGCAGTACTTC. Protein: CASSHTPLEAGGWSYEQYF. The full variable domain, rest sourced from reference TRBV14 and TRBJ2-7, is EAGVTQFPSHSVIEKGQTVTLRCDPISGHDNLYWYRRVMGKEIKFLLHFVKESKQDESGMPNNRFLAERTGGTYSTLKVQPAELEDSGVYFCASSHTPLEAGGWSYEQYFGPGTRLTVT.

The CDR3 region is CSAWRDREQYF. In DNA, the CDR3 is TGCAGTGCCTGGCGGGACCGAGAGCAGTACTTC. The J gene is TRBJ2-7, the V gene TRBV20-1; weak D call: TRBD2 (6 bases). The germline gives CDR1 DFQATT, CDR2 SNEGSKA (reference sequence). With 6 bases removed from V and 7 bases from J, the gap between germline ends came to 13 bases. This CDR3 region has 11 residues.

A single count supports this clone. This chain links TRBV19 with TRBJ2-7; 9 bases match TRBD2. The CDR3 has 15 residues. Germline lookup yields CDR1 LNHDA and CDR2 SQIVND (reference sequence). The junction had 3 bases not matched to a gene; V was cut back by 3 bases and J by 0 bases. CDR3 coding DNA: TGTGCCAGTAGTATGCGGGGGGGCTCCTCCTACGAGCAGTACTTC. Encoded protein: CASSMRGGSSYEQYF.

This clone showed up just once. This chain joins TRBV19 and TRBJ2-1; 7 nucleotides align to TRBD2. CDR1 and CDR2 (germline): LNHDA, SQIVND (reference sequence). V lost 5 bases to trimming and J lost 8 bases; unmatched junction nucleotides: 15. CDR3 length: 16 amino acids. Written as DNA, the CDR3 is TGTGCCAGTAGTCTCCTCAACGGGGAGGGGCGCGATGAGCAGTTCTTC. It encodes CASSLLNGEGRDEQFF.

This sequence joins TRBV11-2 and TRBJ1-1, with D possibly matching TRBD1 (6 bases). Trimming took 5 bases from V and 3 from J, leaving 25 bases between them. CDR3 length equals 18 residues. Germline lookup yields CDR1 SGHAT and CDR2 FQNNGV. In DNA, the CDR3 is TGTGCCAGCAGCCCATACAGGGAATATGGGCGGTATGACACTGAAGCTTTCTTT. Its protein product is CASSPYREYGRYDTEAFF.

This sequence joins TRBV7-8 and TRBJ2-2, with TRBD1 identical over 8 bases. Germline V lookup: CDR1 SGHVS, CDR2 FQNEAQ. After removal of 5 bases from V and 1 base from J, the junction contained 6 bases not matched to a gene. This CDR3 has 16 residues. CDR3 in amino acids: CASSIRTGWNTGELFF. In nucleotides, the CDR3 is TGTGCCAGCAGCATCCGGACAGGGTGGAACACCGGGGAGCTGTTTTTT.

The rearrangement links TRBV10-1 to TRBJ1-1; 7 positions match TRBD1. Per germline, CDR1 WNHNN and CDR2 SYGVQD (reference sequence). J was trimmed by 5 bases and V by 5 bases; bases with no gene match: 5. The CDR3 spans 13 residues. The CDR3 DNA reads as TGCGCCAGCAGTCCGAGGGGGCGGACTGAAGCTTTCTTT. Translating gives CASSPRGRTEAFF.

The J gene is TRBJ2-1, the V gene TRBV5-1; maybe TRBD2 (6 bases). This CDR3 is built from 13 residues. The germline V gene has CDR1 SGHRS and CDR2 YFSETQ. V was shortened by 0 bases and J by 7 bases, with 8 bases between the two germline ends. The CDR3 sequence is CASSLGRGNEQFF. The CDR3 region has the DNA TGCGCCAGCAGCTTGGGTCGGGGGAATGAGCAGTTCTTC.

A single count supports this clone. The chain has TRBV5-1 and TRBJ2-1; 11 nucleotides agree with TRBD1. The ends lost 3 bases at V and 5 bases at J; junction bases unmatched: 4. This CDR3 region has 15 residues. CDR1 and CDR2 from the germline V gene are SGHRS and YFSETQ. CDR3 bases: TGCGCCAGCAGCTCGGGACAGGGGGGGCACAATGAGCAGTTCTTC. Amino acids: CASSSGQGGHNEQFF.

The gene calls are TRBV12-5 and TRBJ1-1; D is uncertain. Germline V gene data show CDR1 as LGHNT and CDR2 as FRNRAP. Trimming pared 0 bases from V and 1 base from J, leaving 9 bases between. The CDR3 consists of 15 residues. In nucleotides, the CDR3 is TGTGCTAGTGGTTTGGTCGGAGGACCGAACACTGAAGCTTTCTTT. As protein: CASGLVGGPNTEAFF.

V gene TRBV18 combines with J gene TRBJ2-7; TRBD2 agrees at 14 bases. Losses at the gene ends were 3 bases for V and 3 bases for J; bases not matched to a gene: 10. The CDR3 has 18 residues. Germline values: CDR1 KGHSH, CDR2 LQKENI. The CDR3 DNA reads as TGTGCCAGCTCACCTACCCCCTCCGGGACTAGCGGGAGCTACGAGCAGTACTTC. Protein: CASSPTPSGTSGSYEQYF.

This chain joins TRBV6-5 and TRBJ2-1, with a possible D match to TRBD2 (7 bases). In germline, CDR1 is MNHEY, CDR2 SVGAGI. V was trimmed by 2 bases and J by 9 bases, leaving 14 bases between them. The CDR3 is made up of 14 amino acids. CDR3 bases: TGTGCCAGCAGTTACCGGGGGGCCTTTAGTGAGCAGTTCTTC. Amino acids: CASSYRGAFSEQFF.

The chain is built from TRBV7-9 and TRBJ2-1, with TRBD1 identical over 9 bases. Germline CDR1 and CDR2: SEHNR and FQNEAQ (reference sequence). The CDR3 totals 15 residues. The V and J ends lost 1 base and 10 bases, in that order; junction bases with no gene match: 8. DNA of the CDR3: TGTGCCAGCAGCTTAGGTGGGACAGGGTTTTACGAGCAGTTCTTC. It codes for CASSLGGTGFYEQFF.

The V and J genes are TRBV7-8 and TRBJ1-2, with a tentative D call TRBD1 (6 bases). Germline V gene sequence: CDR1 SGHVS, CDR2 FQNEAQ. Trimming took 6 bases from V and 4 from J, leaving 18 bases between them. The length of the CDR3 is 15 residues. DNA for the CDR3: TGTGCCAGCAGTCAAAAACCACAGGGTCGCTATGGCTACACCTTC. It yields the protein CASSQKPQGRYGYTF.

The V call is TRBV30, the J call TRBJ1-5; 8 positions match TRBD1. CDR3 size: 15 residues. Looked up from germline, CDR1 is GTSNPN and CDR2 is SVGIG (reference sequence). Germline trimming cut 3 bases from V and 4 bases from J; bases unmatched to any gene: 8. The CDR3 DNA follows: TGTGCCTGGAGACCACCCGACAGGGGAAATCAGCCCCAGCATTTT. Its translation: CAWRPPDRGNQPQHF.

The chain is built from TRBV19 and TRBJ2-1; 7 nucleotides match TRBD1. The J segment lost 13 bases and the V segment lost 5 bases, leaving 5 bases of the junction unmatched. The CDR3 loop spans 11 amino acids. In germline, CDR1 is LNHDA, CDR2 SQIVND (reference sequence). The DNA of the CDR3 is TGTGCCAGTAGTCCGGGACAGCATCAGTTCTTC. Translated: CASSPGQHQFF.

This clone was seen a few times. V usage is TRBV29-1 and J usage is TRBJ2-5; D unresolved. The V end was cut by 0 bases, the J end by 5 bases, with 7 bases between. CDR1 and CDR2 (germline): SQVTM, ANQGSEA. This CDR3 contains 12 residues. The CDR3, as DNA: TGCAGCGTTGAAGATGTCGGGGAGACCCAGTACTTC. As protein: CSVEDVGETQYF.

The chain joins TRBV5-1 to TRBJ1-1, with a tentative D call TRBD1 (5 bases). Germline values: CDR1 SGHRS, CDR2 YFSETQ. CDR3 length: 13 amino acids. Trimming removed 7 bases from V and 1 base from J, with 11 bases in between. This CDR3 reads CASGPDTNTEAFF. The CDR3 nucleotides are TGCGCCAGCGGACCGGACACGAACACTGAAGCTTTCTTT.

In DNA, the CDR3 is TGTGCCAGCAGTTTACTCGGGACAGTTGCTGAAAAACTGTTTTTT. Its translation: CASSLLGTVAEKLFF. The chain uses TRBV27 and TRBJ1-4, with 7 bases identical to TRBD1. This CDR3 has 15 amino acids. V was clipped by 2 bases and J by 7 bases; unmatched bases: 7. The germline V gene has CDR1 MNHEY and CDR2 SMNVEV (reference sequence).

This chain links TRBV5-4 with TRBJ1-4, with D perhaps TRBD1 (6 bases). V was pared by 2 bases and J by 7 bases, with 12 bases between. The CDR3 covers 14 residues. CDR1 is SGHNT, CDR2 YYREEE, per germline (reference sequence). CDR3 residues: CASSFTGQGEKLFF. CDR3 nucleotides: TGTGCCAGCAGCTTTACAGGGCAGGGTGAAAAACTGTTTTTT.

The V and J genes are TRBV5-6 and TRBJ1-3, with D unresolved. V was trimmed by 4 bases and J by 7 bases, leaving 15 bases between them. The CDR3 sequence is 14 residues long. The germline V gene encodes CDR1 SGHDT and CDR2 YYEEEE. The chain's CDR3 is CASSAGRVWNTIYF. In DNA form, the CDR3 reads TGTGCCAGCAGCGCGGGCCGGGTTTGGAACACCATATATTTT. Full variable domain (outside the CDR3, taken from reference TRBV5-6 and TRBJ1-3): DAGVTQSPTHLIKTRGQQVTLRCSPKSGHDTVSWYQQALGQGPQFIFQYYEEEERQRGNFPDRFSGHQFPNYSSELNVNALLLGDSALYLCASSAGRVWNTIYFGEGSWLTVV.

This rearrangement joins TRBV19 to TRBJ2-1, with 8 bases matching TRBD2. J lost 2 bases, V lost 1 base, and 4 bases had no gene match. CDR1 and CDR2 from the germline V gene are LNHDA and SQIVND (reference sequence). CDR3 length: 16 amino acids. The CDR3 DNA reads TGTGCCAGTAGTATAGTCGGCGGGAGGACCTACAATGAGCAGTTCTTC. This gives the protein CASSIVGGRTYNEQFF.

Concerning this clone: This sample also contains other DNA sequences that code for the same CDR3. V is TRBV5-1 and J is TRBJ2-7; 7 bases match TRBD1. V gave up 1 base and J gave up 6 bases; unmatched junction bases: 1. The length of the CDR3 is 12 residues. Germline V gene lookup returns CDR1 SGHRS and CDR2 YFSETQ. As DNA, the CDR3 is TGCGCCAGCAGCTTGAACAGGGGCGAGCAGTACTTC. Its translation: CASSLNRGEQYF.